The 24 T cell receptor beta chains in this list originate from one sample, sequenced in a study of CD8 T cells in ankylosing spondylitis. MiXCR, run by TCRdb on the 5' RACE reads, gives a single entry per CDR3 protein. The profile shows 150,000 to 200,000 distinct CDR3 sequences, more than 9% of them singletons. The specimen was blood, either unsorted or a sorted T cell fraction (not recorded which). Receptors were obtained from a male donor with ankylosing spondylitis or in good health (not recorded which).

This clonotype was seen more than once but under ten times. This sequence joins TRBV7-8 and TRBJ2-2; weak D call: TRBD1 (5 bases). In germline, CDR1 is SGHVS, CDR2 FQNEAQ. CDR3 size: 14 residues. V was shortened by 2 bases and J by 1 base, with 5 bases between the two germline ends. The CDR3 DNA sequence: TGTGCCAGCAGCTTACAGGGGAACACCGGGGAGCTGTTTTTT. Encoded protein: CASSLQGNTGELFF.

This clonotype was picked up many times. J is TRBJ2-2 and V is TRBV12-3 or TRBV12-4; D not resolved. The V end was cut by 4 bases, the J end by 6 bases, with 6 bases between. The CDR3 covers 12 residues. CDR3 loop: CASSSPPGELFF. For the CDR3, the DNA is TGTGCCAGCAGTTCCCCTCCCGGGGAGCTGTTTTTT.

On this clonotype: One junction end does not reproduce the germline sequence, and a read error may be involved. J is TRBJ2-2 and V is TRBV5-1, with 8 nucleotides matching TRBD1. This CDR3 has 16 amino acids. The V gene's germline CDR1 is SGHRS and CDR2 YFSETQ. Written as DNA, the CDR3 is TGCGCCATCAGCTTGGCAGGGGGCGTCTACACCGGGGAGCTGTTTTTT. This encodes CAISLAGGVYTGELFF. The whole variable domain, filled in from reference TRBV5-1 and TRBJ2-2, reads KAGVTQTPRYLIKTRGQQVTLSCSPISGHRSVSWYQQTPGQGLQFLFEYFSETQRNKGNFPGRFSGRQFSNSRSEMNVSTLELGDSALYLCAISLAGGVYTGELFFGEGSRLTVL.

This clonotype came up many times. The gene calls are TRBV29-1 and TRBJ1-1; D gene ambiguous. The CDR3 is made up of 14 amino acids. Germline CDR1 SQVTM, CDR2 ANQGSEA. V lost 4 bases to trimming and J lost 0 bases, with 12 bases between them. CDR3 sequence: CSVVGSNVNTEAFF. The CDR3 DNA follows: TGCAGCGTTGTCGGCAGCAATGTGAACACTGAAGCTTTCTTT. Full variable domain (missing parts from reference TRBV29-1 and TRBJ1-1): SAVISQKPSRDICQRGTSLTIQCQVDSQVTMMFWYRQQPGQSLTLIATANQGSEATYESGFVIDKFPISRPNLTFSTLTVSNMSPEDSSIYLCSVVGSNVNTEAFFGQGTRLTVV.

This sequence joins TRBV11-2 and TRBJ2-7, with D unclear. The CDR3 is 14 amino acids. V was trimmed by 8 bases and J by 7 bases, leaving 21 bases between them. Per germline, CDR1 SGHAT and CDR2 FQNNGV. This CDR3 is CASSLGGVVGEQYF. The CDR3 region has the DNA TGTGCCAGCTCTCTGGGCGGAGTGGTTGGGGAGCAGTACTTC. The full variable domain, its missing parts supplied by reference TRBV11-2 and TRBJ2-7, is EAGVAQSPRYKIIEKRQSVAFWCNPISGHATLYWYQQILGQGPKLLIQFQNNGVVDDSQLPKDRFSAERLKGVDSTLKIQPAKLEDSAVYLCASSLGGVVGEQYFGPGTRLTVT.

This clonotype was counted many times. The genes are TRBV29-1 and TRBJ2-1; D tentatively fits TRBD1 or TRBD2 (5 bases each). This CDR3 is 15 amino acids long. Trimming cost V 1 base and J 0 bases, with 10 bases left between them. Germline lookup yields CDR1 SQVTM and CDR2 ANQGSEA. Here the CDR3 DNA reads TGCAGCGTTGAAGCCTCTGGGGGCTCCTACAATGAGCAGTTCTTC. Encoded protein: CSVEASGGSYNEQFF.

This clonotype was recorded at least ten times. The genes are TRBV7-6 and TRBJ1-1; D is unresolved. The CDR3 contains 14 residues. Germline V gives CDR1 SGHVS, CDR2 FNYEAQ. V was cut by 1 base and J by 6 bases, with 12 bases left in between. Written as DNA, the CDR3 is TGTGCCAGCAGCTTAGTGAGTCTGGGAGCTGAAGCTTTCTTT. Residues: CASSLVSLGAEAFF. The variable domain in full, with the rest retrieved from reference TRBV7-6 and TRBJ1-1, is GAGVSQSPRYKVTKRGQDVALRCDPISGHVSLYWYRQALGQGPEFLTYFNYEAQQDKSGLPNDRFSAERPEGSISTLTIQRTEQRDSAMYRCASSLVSLGAEAFFGQGTRLTVV.

This clonotype was seen many times. The chain joins TRBV20-1 to TRBJ1-2, with D possibly being TRBD1 (6 bases). Deletions cut 6 bases from V and 2 bases from J, with 10 bases between. CDR3 length equals 12 residues. Germline-derived CDR1 and CDR2 are DFQATT and SNEGSKA (reference sequence). The CDR3 region is CSAKQGNYGYTF. The CDR3, as DNA: TGCAGTGCCAAACAGGGAAACTATGGCTACACCTTC.

This clonotype was seen ten or more times. This chain links TRBV29-1 with TRBJ1-4; a possible D gene is TRBD1 (6 bases). This CDR3 region has 14 residues. Trimming left V 4 bases short and J 7 bases short, with 16 bases between. In germline, CDR1 is SQVTM, CDR2 ANQGSEA. CDR3 DNA: TGCAGCGTTGTTTTAGTCGAGACAGGTGAAAAACTGTTTTTT. Its translation: CSVVLVETGEKLFF.

This clonotype was seen more than once but under ten times. The chain is built from TRBV11-2 and TRBJ2-5; 8 nucleotides match TRBD1. The CDR3 totals 16 residues. The germline V gene has CDR1 SGHAT and CDR2 FQNNGV. V shed 5 bases and J 6 bases; nucleotides not matched to a gene: 14. The CDR3 nucleotides are TGTGCCAGCAGCCTCCGACAGGGGAGTCCACAAAAGACCCAGTACTTC. Translated: CASSLRQGSPQKTQYF.

The table lists this clonotype with a count of one. J is TRBJ1-1 and V is TRBV9; 8 bases agree with TRBD1. The V gene's germline CDR1 is SGDLS and CDR2 YYNGEE. This CDR3 has 15 amino acids. V trimming: 4 bases; J trimming: 0 bases; junction bases outside the gene matches: 5. CDR3 region: CASSTRTGMNTEAFF. CDR3 coding DNA: TGTGCCAGCAGCACCCGGACAGGGATGAACACTGAAGCTTTCTTT. The full variable domain, completed using reference TRBV9 and TRBJ1-1, is DSGVTQTPKHLITATGQRVTLRCSPRSGDLSVYWYQQSLDQGLQFLIQYYNGEERAKGNILERFSAQQFPDLHSELNLSSLELGDSALYFCASSTRTGMNTEAFFGQGTRLTVV.

The genes are TRBV5-4 and TRBJ1-1, with D hard to call. Germline values: CDR1 SGHNT, CDR2 YYREEE (reference sequence). The CDR3 extends over 13 amino acids. Trimming cost V 2 bases and J 0 bases, with 5 bases left between them. The CDR3 protein is CASSFEMNTEAFF. The CDR3 coding sequence is TGTGCCAGCAGCTTCGAAATGAACACTGAAGCTTTCTTT.

This clonotype appeared many times. This chain links TRBV25-1 with TRBJ2-7; D may match TRBD1 or TRBD2 (6 bases each). Germline CDR1 reads MGHDK; CDR2 reads SYGVNS. Deletions cut 8 bases from V and 2 bases from J, with 13 bases between. CDR3 length: 13 residues. The CDR3 DNA reads as TGTGCCAGCGGAGGGCAGGGGACCTACGAGCAGTACTTC. Translation gives CASGGQGTYEQYF.

This chain uses TRBV7-8 with TRBJ2-1, with D tentatively TRBD2 (6 bases). Per the germline V gene, CDR1 is SGHVS and CDR2 is FQNEAQ. This CDR3 is 17 amino acids long. Between the trimmed V and J ends, which lost 2 bases and 0 bases, there was a span of 14 bases. This CDR3 is CASSLLPRESSYNEQFF. CDR3 DNA: TGTGCCAGCAGCTTATTGCCTCGGGAGAGCTCCTACAATGAGCAGTTCTTC.

This clonotype came up a few times. The chain couples TRBV7-2 to TRBJ2-2, with 7 bases fitting TRBD2. This CDR3 spans 15 amino acids. After removal of 3 bases from V and 7 bases from J, the junction contained 8 bases not matched to a gene. In germline, CDR1 is SGHTA, CDR2 FQGNSA. The CDR3 DNA reads TGTGCCAGCAGCTTTATGGGGGGGGTAAACGGGGAGCTGTTTTTT. As protein: CASSFMGGVNGELFF.

This clonotype was found a few times. This chain uses TRBV10-3 with TRBJ2-3; 9 nucleotides align to TRBD2. The CDR3 length is 15 residues. Germline values: CDR1 ENHRY, CDR2 SYGVKD. V trimming: 6 bases; J trimming: 4 bases; junction bases outside the gene matches: 8. The CDR3 protein is CAIRPAGGRADTQYF. The CDR3 bases are TGTGCCATCAGACCAGCGGGGGGCCGCGCAGATACGCAGTATTTT.

This clonotype has just a few counts. The chain recombines TRBV10-3 with TRBJ2-5; tentative D call: TRBD2 (5 bases). Germline assignment: CDR1 ENHRY and CDR2 SYGVKD. There are 16 residues in the CDR3. The V end lost 4 bases, the J end lost 3 bases, and 18 bases lay between the germline ends. CDR3 region: CAISGSGASGEETQYF. Written as DNA, the CDR3 is TGTGCCATCAGTGGTTCCGGTGCCTCCGGGGAAGAGACCCAGTACTTC.

This clonotype came up many times. V and J are TRBV30 and TRBJ1-3; D remains ambiguous. The CDR3 covers 13 residues. The germline V and J ends were trimmed by 4 bases and 4 bases, with 11 bases remaining between them. Looked up from germline, CDR1 is GTSNPN and CDR2 is SVGIG (reference sequence). CDR3 sequence: CAWTPGAGNTIYF. The DNA for the CDR3 is TGTGCCTGGACCCCTGGCGCAGGAAACACCATATATTTT.

In its sample, this clonotype was seen many times. This sequence joins TRBV5-4 and TRBJ2-6; 7 bases fit TRBD1. Germline V gene lookup returns CDR1 SGHNT and CDR2 YYREEE (reference sequence). This CDR3 comprises 19 residues. J was trimmed by 0 bases and V by 0 bases; bases with no gene match: 9. In nucleotides, the CDR3 is TGTGCCAGCAGCTTGGATACAGGGGTAAAGCTCTCTGGGGCCAACGTCCTGACTTTC. Protein sequence: CASSLDTGVKLSGANVLTF. The full variable domain, rest sourced from reference TRBV5-4 and TRBJ2-6, is ETGVTQSPTHLIKTRGQQVTLRCSSQSGHNTVSWYQQALGQGPQFIFQYYREEENGRGNFPPRFSGLQFPNYSSELNVNALELDDSALYLCASSLDTGVKLSGANVLTFGAGSRLTVL.

This clonotype showed up many times. The chain has TRBV5-1 and TRBJ2-7; 9 bases agree with TRBD1. V trimming: 0 bases; J trimming: 4 bases; junction bases outside the gene matches: 14. The CDR3 length is 18 residues. Per germline, CDR1 SGHRS and CDR2 YFSETQ. In DNA, the CDR3 is TGCGCCAGCAGCTTGGCCCCGGGACAGGGCCAGATAAGGTACGAGCAGTACTTC. It is translated as CASSLAPGQGQIRYEQYF.

This clonotype has a count of ten or more. The V gene is TRBV3-1, the J gene TRBJ2-5, with 12 bases aligning to TRBD2. In germline, CDR1 is LGHDT, CDR2 YNNKEL (reference sequence). This CDR3 is 20 amino acids long. J was trimmed by 5 bases and V by 4 bases; bases with no gene match: 20. As DNA, the CDR3 is TGTGCCAGCAGCCTACTTAGCAGCCAAAGACTAGCGGGGGTCGTCGAGACCCAGTACTTC. This codes for CASSLLSSQRLAGVVETQYF.

At least ten counts were recorded for this clonotype. The chain is built from TRBV3-1 and TRBJ2-5, with TRBD2 matching over 8 bases. V dropped 4 bases and J dropped 4; count of bases not matched to a gene: 5. Germline values: CDR1 LGHDT, CDR2 YNNKEL (reference sequence). The CDR3 totals 14 residues. CDR3 loop: CASSPQTSAETQYF. CDR3 coding DNA: TGTGCCAGCAGCCCACAGACTAGCGCAGAGACCCAGTACTTC.

This clonotype showed up many times. This chain connects TRBV5-5 to TRBJ2-2, with D unresolved. The CDR3 has 14 amino acids. Germline V lookup: CDR1 SGHKS, CDR2 YYEKEE (reference sequence). The V gene lost 6 bases and the J gene lost 0 bases, with 9 bases spanning the gap. The CDR3 sequence is CASNHYSNTGELFF. The CDR3 coding sequence is TGTGCCAGCAACCACTACTCGAACACCGGGGAGCTGTTTTTT.

This clonotype was seen repeatedly, ten times or more. In nucleotides, the CDR3 is TGCGCCAGCAGCTTGGCGAGTGGGGTCCAAGAGACCCAGTACTTC. This gives the protein CASSLASGVQETQYF. The V call is TRBV5-1, the J call TRBJ2-5; D uncertain. In germline, CDR1 is SGHRS, CDR2 YFSETQ. CDR3 length equals 15 residues. Trimming pared 0 bases from V and 1 base from J, leaving 10 bases between.